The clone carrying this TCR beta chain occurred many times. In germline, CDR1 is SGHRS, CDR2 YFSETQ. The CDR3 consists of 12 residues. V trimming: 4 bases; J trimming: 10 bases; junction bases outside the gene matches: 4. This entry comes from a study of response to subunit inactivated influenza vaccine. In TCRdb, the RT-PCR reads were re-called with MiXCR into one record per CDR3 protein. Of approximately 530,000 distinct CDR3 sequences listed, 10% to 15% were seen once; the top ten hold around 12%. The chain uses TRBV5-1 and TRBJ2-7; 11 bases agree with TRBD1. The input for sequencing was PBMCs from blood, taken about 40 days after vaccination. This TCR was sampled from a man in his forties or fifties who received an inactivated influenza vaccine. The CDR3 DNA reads TGCGCCAGCAGCGTAGGACAGGGGGCTCAGTACTTC. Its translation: CASSVGQGAQYF.